These 19 T cell receptor beta chains were sequenced from one sample in a study of blood T cell repertoires in COVID-19. Libraries were prepared by immunoSEQ multiplex PCR; TCRdb keeps only in-frame clonotypes and omits some of them. The table includes some 250,000 clones, less than 85% detected once. Sequencing input: peripheral blood. These receptors came from a young woman with acute or convalescent COVID-19.

The chain employs TRBV7-2 and TRBJ2-4, with 7 bases aligning to TRBD2. The V gene end was trimmed by 5 bases and the J gene end by 0 bases; junction bases not matched to a gene: 13. CDR3 length equals 18 residues. Germline CDR1 and CDR2: SGHTA and FQGNSA. DNA of the CDR3: TGTGCCAGCAGCGCTACCCCCCTAGCGGAGTTAGCCAAAAACATTCAGTACTTC. This translates into CASSATPLAELAKNIQYF.

To note about this clone: At the DNA level, this CDR3 is encoded by other sequences in the same sample as well. The chain has TRBV30 and TRBJ1-2, with no clear D. V lost 2 bases, J lost 1 base, and 8 bases lay in between. CDR3 length: 13 residues. Germline lookup yields CDR1 GTSNPN and CDR2 SVGIG (reference sequence). In nucleotides, the CDR3 is TGTGCCTGGAGTCTAGGTATTAACTATGGCTACACCTTC. Amino acid sequence: CAWSLGINYGYTF.

The chain recombines TRBV15 with TRBJ1-5, with D possibly matching TRBD1 (5 bases). The V end was cut by 0 bases, the J end by 4 bases, with 10 bases between. Germline CDR1 LNHNV, CDR2 YYDKDF (reference sequence). The CDR3 is made up of 15 amino acids. The CDR3 nucleotides are TGTGCCACCAGCAGAGATCTTGGGGGGAATCAGCCCCAGCATTTT. It codes for CATSRDLGGNQPQHF. Variable domain in full (rest from reference TRBV15 and TRBJ1-5): DAMVIQNPRYQVTQFGKPVTLSCSQTLNHNVMYWYQQKSSQAPKLLFHYYDKDFNNEADTPDNFQSRRPNTSFCFLDIRSPGLGDTAMYLCATSRDLGGNQPQHFGDGTRLSIL.

The sample holds one count of this clone. The J gene is TRBJ2-6, the V gene TRBV19; the D gene is possibly TRBD2 (6 bases). Germline CDR1 and CDR2: LNHDA and SQIVND (reference sequence). Trimming took 6 bases from V and 2 from J, leaving 14 bases between them. The length of the CDR3 is 16 residues. CDR3 region: CASSLRDSTGANVLTF. CDR3 sequence (DNA): TGTGCCAGTAGCCTGAGGGACTCCACTGGGGCCAACGTCCTGACTTTC.

The rearrangement uses TRBV11-2 and TRBJ2-5; 12 nucleotides align to TRBD2. CDR1 is SGHAT and CDR2 is FQNNGV in the germline V gene. The CDR3 contains 15 residues. After removal of 1 base from V and 9 bases from J, the junction contained 6 bases not matched to a gene. CDR3 nucleotides: TGTGCCAGCAGCTTAGTTGGGGCTAGCGGGGGGGCCCAGTACTTC. It is translated as CASSLVGASGGAQYF. Filled out from reference TRBV11-2 and TRBJ2-5, the complete variable domain reads EAGVAQSPRYKIIEKRQSVAFWCNPISGHATLYWYQQILGQGPKLLIQFQNNGVVDDSQLPKDRFSAERLKGVDSTLKIQPAKLEDSAVYLCASSLVGASGGAQYFGPGTRLLVL.

This clone was counted between two and nine times. The chain combines TRBV11-2 with TRBJ1-1; 7 bases match TRBD1. The CDR3 runs to 15 residues. Germline V gene data show CDR1 as SGHAT and CDR2 as FQNNGV. Unmatched junction bases numbered 17, after V lost 5 bases and J lost 11 bases. The CDR3 loop reads CASSAVTGSSGAAFF. The CDR3 DNA sequence: TGTGCCAGCAGCGCCGTGACAGGGTCCTCCGGGGCGGCTTTCTTT.

The V and J genes are TRBV13 and TRBJ2-5; tentatively, D is TRBD1 (8 bases). The CDR3 is made up of 16 amino acids. V lost 2 bases, J lost 0 bases, and 13 bases lay in between. CDR1 and CDR2 from the germline V gene are PRHDT and FYEKMQ (reference sequence). Here the CDR3 DNA reads TGTGCCAGCAGCTTAAACAGGGGGGGGGACCAAGAGACCCAGTACTTC. Translating it yields CASSLNRGGDQETQYF.

This sequence joins TRBV15 and TRBJ1-5, with unresolved D. V was clipped by 1 base and J by 4 bases, with 14 bases between them. Germline V CDR1 and CDR2: LNHNV, YYDKDF (reference sequence). The CDR3 extends over 16 amino acids. The CDR3 protein is CATSRAPKRTNQPQHF. The CDR3, as DNA: TGTGCCACCAGCAGAGCGCCGAAAAGAACAAATCAGCCCCAGCATTTT.

The rearrangement joins TRBV2 to TRBJ1-2, with D possibly being TRBD1 (5 bases). The V end lost 2 bases, the J end lost 5 bases, and 12 bases lay between the germline ends. This CDR3 has 14 residues. Germline V gives CDR1 SNHLY, CDR2 FYNNEI. CDR3 nucleotides: TGTGCCAGCAGTGAATCGAGCCCAGGGTATGGCTACACCTTC. Translated, it gives CASSESSPGYGYTF.

The chain is built from TRBV11-2 and TRBJ2-7; 9 bases map to TRBD2. With 5 bases clipped from V and 0 bases from J, the junction kept 8 bases outside the gene matches. Germline lookup yields CDR1 SGHAT and CDR2 FQNNGV. This CDR3 is 16 amino acids long. Here the CDR3 DNA reads TGTGCCAGCAGCGCAACTAGCGGGCTGAGCTCCTACGAGCAGTACTTC. Its protein product is CASSATSGLSSYEQYF.

The chain links TRBV5-1 to TRBJ2-1; D is perhaps TRBD2 (5 bases). Germline V gene sequence: CDR1 SGHRS, CDR2 YFSETQ. This CDR3 contains 15 residues. The V end was cut by 4 bases, the J end by 0 bases, with 11 bases between. CDR3 region: CASSAGFNSYNEQFF. The CDR3 region has the DNA TGCGCCAGCAGCGCGGGTTTTAACTCCTACAATGAGCAGTTCTTC. Full variable domain (outside the CDR3, taken from reference TRBV5-1 and TRBJ2-1): KAGVTQTPRYLIKTRGQQVTLSCSPISGHRSVSWYQQTPGQGLQFLFEYFSETQRNKGNFPGRFSGRQFSNSRSEMNVSTLELGDSALYLCASSAGFNSYNEQFFGPGTRLTVL.

CDR3: CAIKIGGNTEAFF. The CDR3 nucleotides are TGTGCCATCAAAATCGGGGGGAACACTGAAGCTTTCTTT. The V gene is TRBV10-3, the J gene TRBJ1-1; D is possibly TRBD1 (5 bases). V was trimmed by 7 bases and J by 1 base, leaving 10 bases between them. The length of the CDR3 is 13 residues. Germline V lookup: CDR1 ENHRY, CDR2 SYGVKD.

This clone has just a few counts. J is TRBJ1-2 and V is TRBV25-1; 11 nucleotides agree with TRBD1. J gave up 7 bases and V 3 bases, and 4 bases lay outside the gene matches. The CDR3 has 14 amino acids. CDR1 is MGHDK, CDR2 SYGVNS, per germline. CDR3 coding DNA: TGTGCCAGCAGTGACGGGACAGGGGGTGGTGGCTACACCTTC. This sequence encodes CASSDGTGGGGYTF.

The chain couples TRBV29-1 to TRBJ2-7; D may be TRBD2 (6 bases). The CDR3 has 11 residues. V lost 5 bases and J lost 4, with 9 bases in between. Germline V CDR1 and CDR2: SQVTM, ANQGSEA. This CDR3 is CSVIGGYEQYF. CDR3 nucleotide sequence: TGCAGCGTTATAGGAGGGTACGAGCAGTACTTC.

The genes are TRBV10-3 and TRBJ2-7, with no clear D. This CDR3 has 15 residues. The V end lost 0 bases, the J end lost 3 bases, and 12 bases lay between the germline ends. Germline assignment: CDR1 ENHRY and CDR2 SYGVKD. The CDR3 nucleotides read TGTGCCATCAGTGAGTCCGGCGGATCCTTCTACGAGCAGTACTTC. Its translation is CAISESGGSFYEQYF.

V gene TRBV7-2 combines with J gene TRBJ2-1; 9 bases fit TRBD1. With V trimmed by 5 bases and J by 9 bases, 14 bases remained unmatched. Germline V gene sequence: CDR1 SGHTA, CDR2 FQGNSA. This CDR3 is built from 16 residues. The CDR3 sequence is CASSIRPGQGKGEQFF. DNA of the CDR3: TGTGCCAGCAGCATAAGACCGGGACAGGGTAAGGGTGAGCAGTTCTTC.

This chain connects TRBV7-9 to TRBJ1-3, with 8 bases aligning to TRBD1. V lost 3 bases and J lost 4; bases outside the gene matches: 8. The CDR3 has 16 amino acids. Germline CDR1 is SEHNR and CDR2 is FQNEAQ (reference sequence). CDR3 sequence (DNA): TGTGCCAGCAGCTTGACAGGGGAGTTCGGAGGAAACACCATATATTTT. It translates to CASSLTGEFGGNTIYF.

The rearrangement joins TRBV5-1 to TRBJ2-7; 8 positions match TRBD1. After removal of 8 bases from V and 6 bases from J, the junction contained 13 bases not matched to a gene. The CDR3 covers 14 residues. Per the germline V gene, CDR1 is SGHRS and CDR2 is YFSETQ. DNA of the CDR3: TGCGCCAGTGGAACAGGGGGACCCCGCTCCGAGCAGTACTTC. Its protein is CASGTGGPRSEQYF.

This chain uses TRBV7-2 with TRBJ2-7, with D possibly matching TRBD2 (5 bases). CDR3 length: 14 residues. The germline gives CDR1 SGHTA, CDR2 FQGNSA. V lost 5 bases and J lost 2, with 13 bases in between. Here the CDR3 reads CASSNQDGTYEQYF. CDR3 nucleotide sequence: TGTGCCAGCAGCAACCAGGACGGGACCTACGAGCAGTACTTC.